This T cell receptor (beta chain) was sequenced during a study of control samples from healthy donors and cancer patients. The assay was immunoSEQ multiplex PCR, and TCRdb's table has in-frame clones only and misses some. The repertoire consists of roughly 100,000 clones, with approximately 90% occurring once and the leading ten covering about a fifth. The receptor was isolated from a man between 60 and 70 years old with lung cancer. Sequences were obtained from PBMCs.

CDR3 residues: CASRDRMNTEAFF. The DNA of the CDR3 is TGTGCCAGCCGGGACAGGATGAACACTGAAGCTTTCTTT. This chain connects TRBV19 to TRBJ1-1; 8 bases are shared with TRBD1. V lost 9 bases, J lost 0 bases, and 3 bases stayed unmatched. Germline values: CDR1 LNHDA, CDR2 SQIVND (reference sequence). The CDR3 covers 13 residues.